This T cell receptor (beta chain) was observed in a study of Graves' ophthalmopathy and Graves' hyperthyroidism. General study points: With a specificity of around 76% and a sensitivity of around 70%, the model predicted ophthalmopathy progression. Ophthalmopathy cases were distinguished from stable hyperthyroidism by a 13-signature model, reaching about 90% sensitivity and around 80% specificity.

Germline CDR1 SGDLS, CDR2 YYNGEE. This CDR3 region has 14 residues. The V end lost 2 bases, the J end lost 8 bases, and 16 bases lay between the germline ends. This clonotype was picked up one time. As yet, its antigen is unknown. The sequenced template was RNA, covering the TCR beta CDR3 region. The first-round RT-PCR employed HTBI primers together with the Qiagen OneStep RT-PCR kit. A multiplex PCR was then performed as the second round. TCRdb independently ran MiXCR on the multiplex PCR reads; one entry per CDR3 protein. The table has some 750,000 distinct CDR3 sequences, roughly 40% seen once. The sample taken for sequencing was peripheral blood. The TCR originated in an adult man with Graves' ophthalmopathy. V and J are TRBV9 and TRBJ1-2; no clear D. The CDR3 DNA reads TGTGCCAGCAGCGTCCGGGCCCTCGGAGGGGGCTACACCTTC. Protein sequence: CASSVRALGGGYTF.